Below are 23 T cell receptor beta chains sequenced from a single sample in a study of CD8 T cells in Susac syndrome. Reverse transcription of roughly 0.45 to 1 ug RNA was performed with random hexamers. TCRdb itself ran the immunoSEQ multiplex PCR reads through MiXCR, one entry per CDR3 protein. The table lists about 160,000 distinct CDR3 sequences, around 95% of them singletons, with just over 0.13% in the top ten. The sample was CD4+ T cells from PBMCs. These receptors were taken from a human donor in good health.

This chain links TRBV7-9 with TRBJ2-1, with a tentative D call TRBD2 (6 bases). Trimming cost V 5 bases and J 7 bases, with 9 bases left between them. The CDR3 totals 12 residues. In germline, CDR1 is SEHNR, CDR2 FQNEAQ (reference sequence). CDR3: CASSEGRNEQFF. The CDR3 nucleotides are TGTGCCAGCAGCGAGGGGAGGAATGAGCAGTTCTTC.

The CDR3 loop reads CASRSGYGTEAFF. CDR3 coding DNA: TGTGCCAGTAGATCGGGGTATGGGACTGAAGCTTTCTTT. The genes are TRBV19 and TRBJ1-1; no definite D call. Trimming stripped 6 bases from V and 5 bases from J, with 13 bases between. The CDR3 covers 13 residues. Germline V gene sequence: CDR1 LNHDA, CDR2 SQIVND (reference sequence).

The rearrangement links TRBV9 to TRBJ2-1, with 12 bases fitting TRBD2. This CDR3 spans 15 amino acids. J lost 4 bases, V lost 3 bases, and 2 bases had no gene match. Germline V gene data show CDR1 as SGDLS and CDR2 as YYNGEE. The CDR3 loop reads CASSATSGGYNEQFF. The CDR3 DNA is TGTGCCAGCAGCGCGACTAGCGGGGGATACAATGAGCAGTTCTTC. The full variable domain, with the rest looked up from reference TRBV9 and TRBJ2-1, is DSGVTQTPKHLITATGQRVTLRCSPRSGDLSVYWYQQSLDQGLQFLIQYYNGEERAKGNILERFSAQQFPDLHSELNLSSLELGDSALYFCASSATSGGYNEQFFGPGTRLTVL.

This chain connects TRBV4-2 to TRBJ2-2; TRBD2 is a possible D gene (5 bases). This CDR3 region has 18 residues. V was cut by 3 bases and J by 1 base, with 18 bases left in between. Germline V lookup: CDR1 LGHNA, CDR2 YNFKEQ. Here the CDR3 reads CASSQATTLALNTGELFF. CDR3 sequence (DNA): TGTGCCAGCAGCCAGGCGACTACCCTCGCGCTGAACACCGGGGAGCTGTTTTTT.

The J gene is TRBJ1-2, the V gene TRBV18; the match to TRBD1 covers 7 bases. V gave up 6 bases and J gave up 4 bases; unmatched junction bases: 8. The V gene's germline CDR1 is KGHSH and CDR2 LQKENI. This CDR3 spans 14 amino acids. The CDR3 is CASSPDRVGYGYTF. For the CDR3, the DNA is TGTGCCAGCTCCCCCGACAGGGTAGGCTATGGCTACACCTTC. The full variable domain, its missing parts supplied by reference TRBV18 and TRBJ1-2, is NAGVMQNPRHLVRRRGQEARLRCSPMKGHSHVYWYRQLPEEGLKFMVYLQKENIIDESGMPKERFSAEFPKEGPSILRIQQVVRGDSAAYFCASSPDRVGYGYTFGSGTRLTVV.

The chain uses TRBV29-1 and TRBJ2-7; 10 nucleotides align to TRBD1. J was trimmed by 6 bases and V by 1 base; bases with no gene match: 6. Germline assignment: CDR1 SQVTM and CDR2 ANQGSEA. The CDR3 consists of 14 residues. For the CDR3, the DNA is TGCAGCGTTGAAGGGGGGACAGGGGAGTCCGAGCAGTACTTC. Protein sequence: CSVEGGTGESEQYF.

In DNA form, the CDR3 reads TGTGCCAGCAGTGAAAATTTTCGGGGCGTTCCCTACGAGCAGTACTTC. Amino acids: CASSENFRGVPYEQYF. V usage is TRBV6-1 and J usage is TRBJ2-7, with D perhaps TRBD1 or TRBD2 (5 bases each). V lost 2 bases and J 2 bases, leaving 16 bases between the germline ends. Per germline, CDR1 MNHNS and CDR2 SASEGT. The CDR3 extends over 16 amino acids.

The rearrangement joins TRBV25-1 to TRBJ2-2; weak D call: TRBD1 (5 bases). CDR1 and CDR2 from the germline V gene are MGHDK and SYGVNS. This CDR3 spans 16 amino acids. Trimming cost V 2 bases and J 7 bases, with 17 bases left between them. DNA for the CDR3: TGTGCCAGCAGTGAACCCCCCGGCAGGGAAGGCGGGGAGCTGTTTTTT. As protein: CASSEPPGREGGELFF.

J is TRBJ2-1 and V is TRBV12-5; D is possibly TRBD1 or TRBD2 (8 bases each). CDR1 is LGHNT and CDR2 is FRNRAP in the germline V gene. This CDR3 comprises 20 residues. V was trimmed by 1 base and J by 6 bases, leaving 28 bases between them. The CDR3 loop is CASGLGQGLVAGYAGNEQFF. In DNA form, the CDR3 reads TGTGCTAGTGGTTTGGGACAGGGGCTAGTAGCGGGATACGCGGGCAATGAGCAGTTCTTC.

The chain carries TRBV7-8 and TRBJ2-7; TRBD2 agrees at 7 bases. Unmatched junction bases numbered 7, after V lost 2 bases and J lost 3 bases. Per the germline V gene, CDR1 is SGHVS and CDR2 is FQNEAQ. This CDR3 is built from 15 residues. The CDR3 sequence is CASSLPIAGVYEQYF. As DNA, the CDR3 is TGTGCCAGCAGCTTACCCATAGCGGGCGTCTACGAGCAGTACTTC.

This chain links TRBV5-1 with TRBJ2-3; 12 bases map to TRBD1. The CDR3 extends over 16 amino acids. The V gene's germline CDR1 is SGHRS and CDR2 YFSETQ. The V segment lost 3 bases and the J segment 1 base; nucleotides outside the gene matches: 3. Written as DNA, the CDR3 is TGCGCCAGCAGCTGGGGACAGGGGGCCGGCACAGATACGCAGTATTTT. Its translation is CASSWGQGAGTDTQYF.

This CDR3 is CSARGVPRDRDTYTF. In DNA form, the CDR3 reads TGCAGTGCTAGAGGGGTCCCTCGGGACAGGGACACCTACACCTTC. The V gene is TRBV20-1, the J gene TRBJ1-2, with 9 bases fitting TRBD1. The length of the CDR3 is 15 residues. Germline V lookup: CDR1 DFQATT, CDR2 SNEGSKA (reference sequence). V dropped 1 base and J dropped 10; count of bases not matched to a gene: 13.

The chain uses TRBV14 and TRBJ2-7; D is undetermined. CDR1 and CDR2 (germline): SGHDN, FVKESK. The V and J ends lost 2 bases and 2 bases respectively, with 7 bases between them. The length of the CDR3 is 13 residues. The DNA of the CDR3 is TGTGCCAGCAGCCAAACCCTTCCCTACGAGCAGTACTTC. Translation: CASSQTLPYEQYF.

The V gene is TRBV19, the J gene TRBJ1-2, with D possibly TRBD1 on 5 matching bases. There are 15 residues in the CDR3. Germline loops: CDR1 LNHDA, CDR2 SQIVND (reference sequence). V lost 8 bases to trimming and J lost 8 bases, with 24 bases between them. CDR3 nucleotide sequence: TGTGCCAGTCGATGGGTTACAGGTCTGTTCGGAGGCTACACCTTC. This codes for CASRWVTGLFGGYTF.

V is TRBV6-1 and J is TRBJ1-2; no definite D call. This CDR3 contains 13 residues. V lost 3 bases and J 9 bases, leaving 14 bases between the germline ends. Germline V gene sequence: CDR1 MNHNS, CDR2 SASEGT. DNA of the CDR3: TGTGCCAGCAGTGAGAGAGAAGGCCTACGCTACACCTTC. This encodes CASSEREGLRYTF.

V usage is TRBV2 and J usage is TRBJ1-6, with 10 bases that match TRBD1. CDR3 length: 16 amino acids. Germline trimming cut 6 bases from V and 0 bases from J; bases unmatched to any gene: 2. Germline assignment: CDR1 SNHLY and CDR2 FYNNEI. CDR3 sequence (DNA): TGTGCCAGCAGGAGGACAGGGGGCTCCTATAATTCACCCCTCCACTTT. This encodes CASRRTGGSYNSPLHF.

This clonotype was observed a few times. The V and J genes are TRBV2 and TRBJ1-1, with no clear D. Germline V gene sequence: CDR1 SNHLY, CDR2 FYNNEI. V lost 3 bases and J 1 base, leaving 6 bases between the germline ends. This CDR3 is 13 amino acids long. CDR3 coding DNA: TGTGCCAGCAGTGATGACGGGAACACTGAAGCTTTCTTT. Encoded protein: CASSDDGNTEAFF.

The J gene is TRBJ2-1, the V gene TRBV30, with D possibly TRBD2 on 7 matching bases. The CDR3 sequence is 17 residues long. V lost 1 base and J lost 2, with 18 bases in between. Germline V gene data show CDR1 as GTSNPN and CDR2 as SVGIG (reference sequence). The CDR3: CAWSGPRGGGTYNEQFF. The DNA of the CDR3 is TGTGCCTGGAGTGGCCCTAGGGGCGGGGGCACCTACAATGAGCAGTTCTTC. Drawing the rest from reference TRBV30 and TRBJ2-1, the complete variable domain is SQTIHQWPATLVQPVGSPLSLECTVEGTSNPNLYWYRQAAGRGLQLLFYSVGIGQISSEVPQNLSASRPQDRQFILSSKKLLLSDSGFYLCAWSGPRGGGTYNEQFFGPGTRLTVL.

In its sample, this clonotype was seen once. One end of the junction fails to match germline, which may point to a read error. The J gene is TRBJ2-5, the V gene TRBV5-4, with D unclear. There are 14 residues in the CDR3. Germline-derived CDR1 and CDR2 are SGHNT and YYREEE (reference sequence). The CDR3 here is CASSPRSHQETQYF. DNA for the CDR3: TGCGCCAGCAGCCCCCGGAGCCACCAAGAGACCCAGTACTTC.

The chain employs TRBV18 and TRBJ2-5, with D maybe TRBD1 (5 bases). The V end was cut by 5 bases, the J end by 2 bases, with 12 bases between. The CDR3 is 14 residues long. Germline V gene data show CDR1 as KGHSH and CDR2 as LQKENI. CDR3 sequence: CASSITQGQETQYF. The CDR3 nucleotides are TGTGCCAGCTCAATTACGCAGGGACAAGAGACCCAGTACTTC.

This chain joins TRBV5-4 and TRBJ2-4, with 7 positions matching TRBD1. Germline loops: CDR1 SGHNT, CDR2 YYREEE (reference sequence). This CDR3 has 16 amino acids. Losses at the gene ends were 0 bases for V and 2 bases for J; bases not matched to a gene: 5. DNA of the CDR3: TGTGCCAGCAGCTTGGGGGACAGACTATCCAAAAACATTCAGTACTTC. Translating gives CASSLGDRLSKNIQYF.

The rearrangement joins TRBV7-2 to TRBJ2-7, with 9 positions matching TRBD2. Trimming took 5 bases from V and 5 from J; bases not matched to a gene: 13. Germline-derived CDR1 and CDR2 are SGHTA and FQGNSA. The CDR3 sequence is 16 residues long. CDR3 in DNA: TGTGCCAGCAGCCCCCAGCATAGCGGGGGAAGGAACGAGCAGTACTTC. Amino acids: CASSPQHSGGRNEQYF.

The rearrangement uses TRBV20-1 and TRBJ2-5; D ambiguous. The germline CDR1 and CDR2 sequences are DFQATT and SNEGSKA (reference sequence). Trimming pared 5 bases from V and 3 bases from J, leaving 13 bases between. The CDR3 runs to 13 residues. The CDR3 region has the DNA TGCAGTGCTCCAGCCAGCCCCGAAGAGACCCAGTACTTC. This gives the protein CSAPASPEETQYF.